Below, 12 T cell receptor beta chains from the same sample are listed, as sequenced in a study of blood T cell repertoires in COVID-19. TCRdb's table, derived via immunoSEQ multiplex PCR, lists solely in-frame clones and lacks some. The table lists roughly 120,000 clones, 80% to 95% of them singletons. The sequencing input was peripheral blood. These receptors were collected from a man aged 50 to 59 with COVID-19, enrolled during active disease.

The J gene is TRBJ2-7, the V gene TRBV6-9, with TRBD1 matching over 8 bases. V shed 2 bases and J 7 bases; nucleotides not matched to a gene: 7. This CDR3 has 14 residues. From germline, CDR1 is MNHGY and CDR2 SVAAGI. The DNA of the CDR3 is TGTGCCAGCAGTTATCGACAGGGGAAGGAGGAGCAGTACTTC. This translates into CASSYRQGKEEQYF.

This clone occurred a few times. The V and J genes are TRBV5-5 and TRBJ1-3, with TRBD1 as a possible D gene (6 bases). This CDR3 comprises 15 residues. Germline CDR1 is SGHKS and CDR2 is YYEKEE (reference sequence). Trimming took off 4 bases at V and 0 bases at J, with 11 bases between the two ends. The CDR3 region has the DNA TGTGCCAGCAGCACAACAGGGTCCTCTGGAAACACCATATATTTT. It yields the protein CASSTTGSSGNTIYF. The whole variable domain, filled in from reference TRBV5-5 and TRBJ1-3, reads DAGVTQSPTHLIKTRGQQVTLRCSPISGHKSVSWYQQVLGQGPQFIFQYYEKEERGRGNFPDRFSARQFPNYSSELNVNALLLGDSALYLCASSTTGSSGNTIYFGEGSWLTVV.

V and J are TRBV28 and TRBJ1-4, with 9 positions matching TRBD1. Germline-derived CDR1 and CDR2 are MDHEN and SYDVKM. This CDR3 contains 15 residues. Trimming at V came to 5 bases and at J to 8 bases, leaving 9 bases not matched to a gene. The CDR3 spells CASSVPGQGGEKLFF. DNA of the CDR3: TGTGCCAGCAGTGTCCCGGGACAGGGCGGGGAAAAACTGTTTTTT. Filled out from reference TRBV28 and TRBJ1-4, the complete variable domain reads DVKVTQSSRYLVKRTGEKVFLECVQDMDHENMFWYRQDPGLGLRLIYFSYDVKMKEKGDIPEGYSVSREKKERFSLILESASTNQTSMYLCASSVPGQGGEKLFFGSGTQLSVL.

The chain has TRBV30 and TRBJ2-7, with D possibly TRBD2 on 6 matching bases. Germline lookup yields CDR1 GTSNPN and CDR2 SVGIG (reference sequence). This CDR3 contains 15 residues. Trimming removed 2 bases from V and 3 bases from J, with 17 bases in between. The CDR3 bases are TGTGCCTGGAGTCTCGGTAGGGACTTACACTACGAGCAGTACTTC. Protein sequence: CAWSLGRDLHYEQYF.

J is TRBJ2-3 and V is TRBV28, with 11 bases lining up with TRBD1. Germline CDR1 and CDR2: MDHEN and SYDVKM. CDR3 length: 15 residues. The ends lost 6 bases at V and 5 bases at J; junction bases unmatched: 7. Here the CDR3 reads CASSPSGTGGDTQYF. CDR3 nucleotide sequence: TGTGCCAGCAGCCCCTCCGGGACAGGGGGAGATACGCAGTATTTT.

This clone came up once. The chain recombines TRBV7-6 with TRBJ2-3; D is ambiguous. This CDR3 contains 15 residues. The V gene's germline CDR1 is SGHVS and CDR2 FNYEAQ. Trimming stripped 2 bases from V and 4 bases from J, with 13 bases between. CDR3 in amino acids: CASSLRRPPPDTQYF. CDR3 nucleotide sequence: TGTGCCAGCAGCTTACGGCGGCCCCCCCCAGATACGCAGTATTTT.

The V call is TRBV6-2 or TRBV6-3, the J call TRBJ1-6; D remains ambiguous. Germline V gives CDR1 MNHEY, CDR2 SVGEGT. The CDR3 sequence is 19 residues long. V was pared by 0 bases and J by 0 bases, with 15 bases between. CDR3 bases: TGTGCCAGCAGTTACTCGTTCCTACGTTCGAGCTCCTATAATTCACCCCTCCACTTT. It yields the protein CASSYSFLRSSSYNSPLHF.

CDR3 nucleotides: TGTGCCATCAGTGGTGGGACTTCGAACACCGGGGAGCTGTTTTTT. Translated, it gives CAISGGTSNTGELFF. This chain joins TRBV10-3 and TRBJ2-2, with D tentatively TRBD2 (6 bases). Trimming pared 4 bases from V and 0 bases from J, leaving 9 bases between. Germline V gene sequence: CDR1 ENHRY, CDR2 SYGVKD. The CDR3 is 15 amino acids.

The rearrangement links TRBV9 to TRBJ2-3; maybe TRBD2 (6 bases). Germline V gives CDR1 SGDLS, CDR2 YYNGEE. CDR3 size: 15 residues. Trimming removed 4 bases at V and 2 bases at J, with 14 bases between. DNA of the CDR3: TGTGCCAGCAGCTACACGGGGGTGACCACAGATACGCAGTATTTT. Its protein product is CASSYTGVTTDTQYF.

The J gene is TRBJ1-5, the V gene TRBV18; D gene uncertain. The ends were cut back, 4 bases at V and 6 bases at J, with 10 bases in the middle. The CDR3 length is 13 residues. Germline V lookup: CDR1 KGHSH, CDR2 LQKENI. In DNA form, the CDR3 reads TGTGCCAGCTCACTAGACCGGGGTCAGCCCCAGCATTTT. Translating gives CASSLDRGQPQHF. Drawing the rest from reference TRBV18 and TRBJ1-5, the complete variable domain is NAGVMQNPRHLVRRRGQEARLRCSPMKGHSHVYWYRQLPEEGLKFMVYLQKENIIDESGMPKERFSAEFPKEGPSILRIQQVVRGDSAAYFCASSLDRGQPQHFGDGTRLSIL.

The V and J genes are TRBV29-1 and TRBJ1-4, with 10 nucleotides matching TRBD1. After removal of 1 base from V and 8 bases from J, the junction contained 4 bases not matched to a gene. The germline V gene encodes CDR1 SQVTM and CDR2 ANQGSEA. The CDR3 spans 14 residues. The CDR3 DNA is TGCAGCGTTGAAGGGGGACAGGGGCTCGAAAAACTGTTTTTT. Its protein product is CSVEGGQGLEKLFF.

This sequence joins TRBV6-5 and TRBJ1-5; D not resolved. This CDR3 is built from 15 residues. V gave up 7 bases and J gave up 3 bases, with 16 bases separating them. Germline V gives CDR1 MNHEY, CDR2 SVGAGI. This CDR3 is CASTRNESPNQPQHF. The CDR3 DNA reads TGTGCCAGCACTCGCAACGAGAGTCCCAATCAGCCCCAGCATTTT.